This T cell receptor (beta chain) was identified during a study of STAT5B mutations in CD4+ large granular lymphocyte leukemia. From germline, CDR1 is MNHNS and CDR2 SASEGT. V lost 6 bases and J lost 15, with 18 bases in between. CDR3 length equals 12 residues. Only in-frame clones appear in the TCRdb table, and some are missing; sequencing was by immunoSEQ multiplex PCR. The table lists some 35,000 clones, roughly four fifths of them singletons. This clone turned up a few times. The source of this sequence is a human donor in good health. The chain uses TRBV6-1 and TRBJ1-5; maybe TRBD1 (5 bases). Sequenced: CD4+ T cells from blood buffy coats. CDR3 protein: CASRGLGDPLHF. The CDR3, as DNA: TGTGCCAGCAGAGGCCTCGGGGACCCATTGCATTTT.